The 21 T cell receptor beta chains below were found in one sample sequenced in a study of T cell responses to AZD1222 COVID-19 vaccine. Generated by immunoSEQ multiplex PCR, the TCRdb table keeps only in-frame clones and is missing some. The table has around 200,000 clones, roughly 93% seen once. The sample was peripheral blood, taken on day 0 of AZD1222 vaccination. These receptors came from an adult in good health.

This chain links TRBV6-5 with TRBJ2-7; 13 nucleotides agree with TRBD2. V lost 2 bases and J lost 6; bases outside the gene matches: 4. Germline V gives CDR1 MNHEY, CDR2 SVGAGI. The CDR3 runs 15 residues. CDR3 sequence (DNA): TGTGCCAGCAGTTACAGGACTAGCGGGAGTTCCGAGCAGTACTTC. Encoded protein: CASSYRTSGSSEQYF.

The chain carries TRBV7-9 and TRBJ2-1; 10 nucleotides match TRBD2. Germline CDR1 is SEHNR and CDR2 is FQNEAQ (reference sequence). Losses at the gene ends were 0 bases for V and 5 bases for J; bases not matched to a gene: 7. The CDR3 loop spans 17 amino acids. CDR3 bases: TGTGCCAGCAGCTTAGCCATTCGGACTAGCGGAGACAATGAGCAGTTCTTC. Its protein product is CASSLAIRTSGDNEQFF.

V and J are TRBV4-1 and TRBJ2-1; 10 positions match TRBD2. CDR3 length: 16 amino acids. V shed 0 bases and J 6 bases; nucleotides not matched to a gene: 5. Germline CDR1 is MGHRA and CDR2 is YSYEKL. As DNA, the CDR3 is TGCGCCAGCAGCCAAGATGGGGTAGCGGGAGGCAATGAGCAGTTCTTC. Protein sequence: CASSQDGVAGGNEQFF.

The rearrangement joins TRBV21-1 to TRBJ1-4. TRBV21-1 is a pseudogene locus. This CDR3 is built from 15 residues. For the CDR3, the DNA is TGTGCCAGCAGCAAATTACGGAGGGTCGATGAAAAACTGTTTTTT. Protein: CASSKLRRVDEKLFF.

J is TRBJ1-5 and V is TRBV18; tentatively, D is TRBD1 (5 bases). V was shortened by 2 bases and J by 3 bases, with 20 bases between the two germline ends. The germline V gene has CDR1 KGHSH and CDR2 LQKENI. The CDR3 consists of 18 residues. The CDR3 nucleotides read TGTGCCAGCTCACCAAGACGCCAAGGGGATACTTCCAATCAGCCCCAGCATTTT. It translates to CASSPRRQGDTSNQPQHF.

The genes are TRBV28 and TRBJ2-1; 10 positions match TRBD2. CDR1 and CDR2 from the germline V gene are MDHEN and SYDVKM. The CDR3 contains 16 residues. The V segment lost 7 bases and the J segment 7 bases; nucleotides outside the gene matches: 13. CDR3 DNA: TGTGCCAGCACCTTTCCTCATAGCGGGGGGAGGAATGAGCAGTTCTTC. Residues: CASTFPHSGGRNEQFF.

The table lists this clone with a few counts. The J gene is TRBJ1-3, the V gene TRBV7-2, with D possibly being TRBD1 (5 bases). The CDR3 extends over 15 amino acids. Trimming shortened V by 3 bases and J by 1 base, and 10 bases separated the two germline ends. The germline V gene has CDR1 SGHTA and CDR2 FQGNSA. The CDR3 loop reads CASSFDSQSGNTIYF. CDR3 in DNA: TGTGCCAGCAGCTTCGACAGCCAGTCTGGAAACACCATATATTTT.

CDR3 DNA sequence: TGTGCCAGCAGTGTAGTAGATGGGGCGAAGACTGAAGCTTTCTTT. Translating gives CASSVVDGAKTEAFF. J is TRBJ1-1 and V is TRBV2; possibly TRBD1 for D (5 bases). CDR3 length equals 15 residues. Germline CDR1 reads SNHLY; CDR2 reads FYNNEI. V lost 4 bases, J lost 5 bases, and 17 bases lay in between. Based on the CDR3 plus reference TRBV2 and TRBJ1-1, the full variable domain is EPEVTQTPSHQVTQMGQEVILRCVPISNHLYFYWYRQILGQKVEFLVSFYNNEISEKSEIFDDQFSVERPDGSNFTLKIRSTKLEDSAMYFCASSVVDGAKTEAFFGQGTRLTVV.

The V and J genes are TRBV5-6 and TRBJ1-1; perhaps TRBD1 as D (5 bases). CDR1 and CDR2 (germline): SGHDT, YYEEEE. The V end lost 4 bases, the J end lost 1 base, and 14 bases lay between the germline ends. This CDR3 comprises 15 residues. The CDR3 DNA is TGTGCCAGCAGCGTGTGGGGACGGGCGAACACTGAAGCTTTCTTT. Translation: CASSVWGRANTEAFF.

This chain joins TRBV11-2 and TRBJ2-6; D is ambiguous. The CDR3 contains 14 residues. V shed 3 bases and J shed 0 bases, with 3 bases lying between them. Germline CDR1 SGHAT, CDR2 FQNNGV. CDR3 in DNA: TGTGCCAGCAGCTTCTCCTCTGGGGCCAACGTCCTGACTTTC. Its translation is CASSFSSGANVLTF.

The chain links TRBV3-1 (or the pseudogene TRBV3-2) to TRBJ1-2; perhaps TRBD1 as D (6 bases). There are 16 residues in the CDR3. V lost 2 bases and J lost 6, with 19 bases in between. Germline V gene sequence: CDR1 LGHDT, CDR2 YNNKEL (reference sequence). CDR3 coding DNA: TGTGCCAGCAGCCAAAGGTCCGCGACCAGGGACAATGGCTACACCTTC. Its protein is CASSQRSATRDNGYTF.

The chain links TRBV7-9 to TRBJ1-6; the D gene is possibly TRBD1 (5 bases). V was pared by 5 bases and J by 7 bases, with 15 bases between. The CDR3 is 15 residues long. Germline V lookup: CDR1 SEHNR, CDR2 FQNEAQ (reference sequence). The CDR3 bases are TGTGCCAGCAGCGAGCCGCAGGGATCGAATTCACCCCTCCACTTT. This encodes CASSEPQGSNSPLHF.

The CDR3 DNA follows: TGTGCCAGCAGCCGATTAGCGGGGATCAATGAGCAGTTCTTC. This sequence encodes CASSRLAGINEQFF. The chain is built from TRBV6-1 and TRBJ2-1; TRBD2 matches 8 bases. Germline V gene data show CDR1 as MNHNS and CDR2 as SASEGT. The CDR3 has 14 amino acids. V gave up 6 bases and J gave up 6 bases; unmatched junction bases: 7.

CDR3 nucleotides: TGCGCCAGCAGCCAGAGCTCCGGCACTTCCTACGAGCAGTACTTC. Translated, it gives CASSQSSGTSYEQYF. The chain is built from TRBV4-1 and TRBJ2-7, with D uncertain. The V and J ends lost 3 bases and 1 base respectively, with 13 bases between them. This CDR3 region has 15 residues. Germline V gene lookup returns CDR1 MGHRA and CDR2 YSYEKL.

The rearrangement uses TRBV6-6 and TRBJ2-1; 8 bases match TRBD2. Unmatched junction bases numbered 9, after V lost 5 bases and J lost 6 bases. Per germline, CDR1 MNHNY and CDR2 SVGAGI (reference sequence). This CDR3 has 15 residues. Written as DNA, the CDR3 is TGTGCCAGCAGTACCGTCTCGGGGGGGGGCAATGAGCAGTTCTTC. This translates into CASSTVSGGGNEQFF.

The V call is TRBV27, the J call TRBJ2-1; tentative D call: TRBD2 (7 bases). This CDR3 is built from 15 residues. V lost 4 bases to trimming and J lost 4 bases, with 14 bases between them. Germline CDR1 is MNHEY and CDR2 is SMNVEV (reference sequence). The CDR3 region has the DNA TGTGCCAGCAGTTGGGCGGGGGCAGGATACAATGAGCAGTTCTTC. The encoded protein is CASSWAGAGYNEQFF.

The chain combines TRBV5-6 with TRBJ1-5; TRBD1 aligns across 8 bases. V dropped 0 bases and J dropped 5; count of bases not matched to a gene: 10. Germline CDR1 reads SGHDT; CDR2 reads YYEEEE. The CDR3 spans 17 residues. For the CDR3, the DNA is TGTGCCAGCAGCTTGGGAGTCAGGGGGCTAAGAGATCAGCCCCAGCATTTT. Translated, it gives CASSLGVRGLRDQPQHF.

The V call is TRBV7-8, the J call TRBJ2-3, with D perhaps TRBD1 (5 bases). The CDR3 is made up of 14 amino acids. V was clipped by 3 bases and J by 4 bases, with 11 bases between them. Germline lookup yields CDR1 SGHVS and CDR2 FQNEAQ. CDR3 protein: CASSFGPRADTQYF. CDR3 nucleotides: TGTGCCAGCAGCTTCGGCCCCAGGGCAGATACGCAGTATTTT.

The DNA for the CDR3 is TGTGCCAGCTCACCACCAAGCGGGAGTAGCAACGAGCAGTACTTC. As protein: CASSPPSGSSNEQYF. The chain links TRBV18 to TRBJ2-7; TRBD2 matches at 8 bases. The CDR3 covers 15 residues. The germline V gene encodes CDR1 KGHSH and CDR2 LQKENI. The junction had 6 bases not matched to a gene; V was cut back by 0 bases and J by 5 bases.

The chain combines TRBV13 with TRBJ1-1, with 8 bases that match TRBD1. CDR1 is PRHDT and CDR2 is FYEKMQ in the germline V gene (reference sequence). The CDR3 runs to 17 residues. Losses at the gene ends were 0 bases for V and 0 bases for J; bases not matched to a gene: 6. The CDR3 coding sequence is TGTGCCAGCAGCTTAGGGGACAGGGTTTTGGTGAACACTGAAGCTTTCTTT. Amino acid sequence: CASSLGDRVLVNTEAFF.

The rearrangement links TRBV28 to TRBJ2-1; D not certain. The CDR3 loop spans 10 amino acids. Per germline, CDR1 MDHEN and CDR2 SYDVKM. The V and J ends lost 4 bases and 15 bases respectively, with 10 bases between them. For the CDR3, the DNA is TGTGCCAGCAGTTCGGAGATTCTGTTCTTC. Translated: CASSSEILFF.